This TCR beta chain was profiled in a study of T cells in localized non-small cell lung cancer. Points from the study as a whole: Uninvolved adjacent lung showed peak T cell clonality, exceeding tumor.

Clones were read by immunoSEQ multiplex PCR, and TCRdb kept only the in-frame ones, dropping some. Counted here are approximately 1,000 clones, about 35% occurring once; the ten biggest clones make up about 13%. On this clone: Its cognate antigen is unknown.

The sample was lung tumor tissue, taken before any cancer treatment. This TCR was sampled from a man between 40 and 75 years old with stage I lung adenocarcinoma.

The CDR3 loop reads CASGRVSEAFF. The CDR3 coding sequence is TGTGCCAGCGGGAGGGTTTCCGAAGCTTTCTTT. The J gene is TRBJ1-1, the V gene TRBV12-5; D unresolved. This CDR3 region has 11 residues. Germline CDR1 and CDR2: LGHNT and FRNRAP.